The rows below give T cell receptor beta chains drawn from one sample of a study. TCRdb processed the RT-PCR reads anew with MiXCR; each CDR3 protein has one entry. The sample has 600 or so distinct CDR3 sequences; 35% to 45% are singletons. Sequenced sample: memory CD4+ T cells from salivary gland. The source of these receptors is a female donor with primary Sjogren's syndrome. Both conserved end residues are part of each CDR3. D genes are given only for firm matches. Not all rows give a size; the values are once, few, many and, for expanded clones, a class.

>.|TRBJ2-5|.|TRBV7-2
CASSFQPFQETQYF
TGTGCCAGCAGCTTTCAACCGTTCCAAGAGACCCAGTACTTC
>.|TRBJ2-3|large|TRBV20-1
CSAERRVDTDTQYF
TGCAGTGCTGAGAGGCGGGTAGACACAGATACGCAGTATTTT
>.|TRBJ2-1|.|TRBV7-2
CASSLEPGSEQFF
TGTGCCAGCAGCTTAGAGCCGGGCTCGGAGCAGTTCTTC
>.|TRBJ1-1|medium-sized|TRBV29-1
CSGGEGGAEAFF
TGCAGCGGGGGTGAGGGGGGCGCTGAAGCTTTCTTT
>.|TRBJ1-6|large|TRBV27
CASSSRGAHNSPLHF
TGTGCCAGCAGTTCAAGGGGCGCGCATAATTCACCCCTCCACTTT
>.|TRBJ1-2|large|TRBV6-1
CASTVTGYYGYTF
TGTGCCAGCACCGTTACAGGATACTATGGCTACACCTTC
>.|TRBJ2-3|.|TRBV20-1
CSARDVTRGGLRTDTQYF
TGCAGTGCTAGAGATGTTACGAGGGGGGGACTCCGCACAGATACGCAGTATTTT
>.|TRBJ1-5|large|TRBV6-5
CASSYSSTVEPQHF
TGTGCCAGCAGTTACTCTTCGACAGTAGAACCCCAGCATTTT
>.|TRBJ2-1|large|TRBV5-1
CASSLARQNQGEQFF
TGCGCCAGCAGCTTGGCCAGGCAGAACCAGGGTGAGCAGTTCTTC
>TRBD2|TRBJ2-1|.|TRBV20-1
CSVPLAGGQIQFF
TGCAGTGTCCCACTAGCGGGAGGCCAGATACAGTTCTTC
>.|TRBJ2-1|large|TRBV20-1
CSAYGQRGDEQFF
TGCAGTGCTTACGGACAGAGAGGCGATGAGCAGTTCTTC
>.|TRBJ1-2|large|TRBV10-3
CAISDRTRANYGYTF
TGTGCCATCAGTGATAGGACTAGAGCTAACTATGGCTACACCTTC
>TRBD2|TRBJ2-1|few|TRBV6-5
CASSLLAGGTYNEQFF
TGTGCCAGCAGCCTACTAGCGGGGGGTACCTACAATGAGCAGTTCTTC
>TRBD2|TRBJ2-1|large|TRBV5-1
CASTAGYSYNEQFF
TGCGCCAGCACAGCGGGATACTCCTACAATGAGCAGTTCTTC
>TRBD1|TRBJ1-6|large|TRBV6-6
CASNSPGTGFRTLHF
TGTGCCAGCAATTCCCCCGGGACAGGGTTTAGGACCCTCCACTTT
>TRBD2|TRBJ2-3|large|TRBV7-9
CASSFGQAGPTDTQYF
TGTGCCAGCAGCTTTGGTCAAGCGGGGCCCACAGATACGCAGTATTTT
>TRBD1|TRBJ2-3|medium-sized|TRBV20-1
CSASSRGWTGRRTDTQYF
TGCAGTGCCAGTTCGAGGGGGTGGACAGGGAGACGGACAGATACGCAGTATTTT
>.|TRBJ2-1|large|TRBV7-8
CASSLRGGTSYNEQFF
TGTGCCAGCAGCTTACGGGGAGGGACATCCTACAATGAGCAGTTCTTC
>.|TRBJ1-2|once|TRBV20-1
CSAPKEVRYTF
TGCAGTGCGCCTAAGGAGGTTCGCTACACCTTC
>.|TRBJ2-3|.|TRBV29-1
CSVELGANTDTQYF
TGCAGCGTTGAATTAGGGGCTAACACAGATACGCAGTATTTT
>.|TRBJ2-7|large|TRBV6-4
CASSDRRIYEQYF
TGTGCCAGCAGTGACAGGAGAATATACGAGCAGTACTTC
>TRBD1|TRBJ1-1|large|TRBV20-1
CSAREWGQGGTEAFF
TGCAGTGCTAGAGAATGGGGACAGGGCGGCACTGAAGCTTTCTTT
>.|TRBJ1-4|large|TRBV12-3/TRBV12-4
CASSLSGGYNEKLFF
TGTGCCAGCAGTTTATCGGGGGGCTACAATGAAAAACTGTTTTTT
>.|TRBJ2-3|large|TRBV20-1
CSLTGFLGDTQYF
TGCAGTCTAACAGGGTTTTTGGGAGATACGCAGTATTTT
>TRBD1|TRBJ2-5|large|TRBV12-3/TRBV12-4
CASSFRQGAGETQYF
TGTGCCAGCAGTTTCCGACAGGGGGCCGGTGAGACCCAGTACTTC
>.|TRBJ1-1|few|TRBV7-9
CASSLTGKGTEAFF
TGTGCCAGCAGTTTAACAGGGAAGGGAACTGAAGCTTTCTTT
>.|TRBJ2-3|medium-sized|TRBV6-5
CASSPNNDRTAQYF
TGTGCCAGCAGCCCCAACAACGACAGGACCGCGCAGTATTTT
>TRBD2|TRBJ2-1|medium-sized|TRBV20-1
CSARPQRGLYNEQFF
TGCAGTGCTAGACCCCAGCGGGGCCTATACAATGAGCAGTTCTTC
>.|TRBJ2-3|.|TRBV5-1
CASSSLAGTDTQYF
TGCGCCAGCAGCAGTCTAGCCGGCACAGATACGCAGTATTTT
>.|TRBJ2-7|.|TRBV5-1
CASSLDWEARGQYF
TGCGCCAGCAGCTTGGACTGGGAGGCTCGGGGGCAGTACTTC
>.|TRBJ2-7|.|TRBV20-1
CSADPREKVYEQYF
TGCAGTGCAGATCCCCGGGAGAAGGTCTACGAGCAGTACTTC
>.|TRBJ1-2|large|TRBV12-3/TRBV12-4
CASSLGANYGYTF
TGTGCCAGCAGTTTAGGGGCCAACTATGGCTACACCTTC
>.|TRBJ1-2|medium-sized|TRBV2
CASTAWTPSALAF
TGTGCCAGCACCGCTTGGACACCATCAGCCTTGGCCTTC
>.|TRBJ1-2|.|TRBV6-1
CASSDPTGYGYTF
TGTGCCAGCAGTGATCCGACAGGCTATGGCTACACCTTC
>.|TRBJ2-6|medium-sized|TRBV5-1
CASNAGANVLTF
TGCGCCAGCAACGCTGGGGCCAACGTCCTGACTTTC
>TRBD2|TRBJ2-1|medium-sized|TRBV5-1
CASSLTAGGSYNEQFF
TGCGCCAGCAGCTTGACCGCGGGGGGGTCCTACAATGAGCAGTTCTTC
>.|TRBJ1-2|.|TRBV5-4
CASSASTGGLGYTF
TGTGCCAGCAGCGCCTCGACGGGAGGTCTTGGCTACACCTTC
>.|TRBJ1-6|.|TRBV3-1
CASSQGEAGTAPLHF
TGTGCCAGCAGCCAAGGGGAAGCAGGGACGGCACCCCTCCACTTT
>.|TRBJ2-1|large|TRBV18
CASSPAAVISYNEQFF
TGTGCCAGCTCACCGGCCGCGGTTATCTCCTACAATGAGCAGTTCTTC
>.|TRBJ1-1|.|TRBV28
CASRPQGEGTEAFF
TGTGCCAGCAGACCCCAAGGGGAGGGCACTGAAGCTTTCTTT
>TRBD1|TRBJ1-5|.|TRBV6-6
CASSYGGTVRGNQPQHF
TGTGCCAGCAGTTACGGGGGGACAGTCCGAGGCAATCAGCCCCAGCATTTT
>TRBD2|TRBJ2-3|large|TRBV7-2
CASSLRAGGWDTQYF
TGTGCCAGCAGCTTAAGGGCGGGGGGTTGGGATACGCAGTATTTT
>.|TRBJ2-2|large|TRBV6-6
CASSQTPSGLFF
TGTGCCAGCAGTCAAACCCCGAGTGGGCTGTTTTTT
>.|TRBJ2-2|.|TRBV29-1
CSNRQAGELFF
TGCAGCAACCGACAGGCCGGGGAGCTGTTTTTT
>.|TRBJ2-7|medium-sized|TRBV10-2
CASSETGISYEQYF
TGCGCCAGCAGTGAGACAGGGATCTCCTACGAGCAGTACTTC
>.|TRBJ2-2|large|TRBV7-9
CASSLARENTGELFF
TGTGCCAGCAGCTTAGCCAGGGAGAACACCGGGGAGCTGTTTTTT
>.|TRBJ2-7|large|TRBV7-9
CASSFGVSYEQYF
TGTGCCAGCAGCTTCGGGGTCTCCTACGAGCAGTACTTC
>TRBD2|TRBJ2-3|medium-sized|TRBV20-1
CSAGRWTSIDTQYF
TGCAGTGCCGGACGATGGACTAGCATAGATACGCAGTATTTT